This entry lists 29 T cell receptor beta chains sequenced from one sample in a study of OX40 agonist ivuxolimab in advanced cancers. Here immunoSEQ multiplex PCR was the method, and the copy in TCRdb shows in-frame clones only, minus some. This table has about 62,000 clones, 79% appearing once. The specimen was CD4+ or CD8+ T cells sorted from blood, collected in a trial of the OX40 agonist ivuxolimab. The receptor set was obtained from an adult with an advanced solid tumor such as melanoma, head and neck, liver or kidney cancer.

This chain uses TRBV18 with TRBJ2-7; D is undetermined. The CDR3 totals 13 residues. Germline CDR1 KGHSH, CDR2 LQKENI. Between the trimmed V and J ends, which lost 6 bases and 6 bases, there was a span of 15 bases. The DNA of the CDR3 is TGTGCCAGCTCCCCCGACTGGGATGGCGAGCAGTACTTC. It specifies CASSPDWDGEQYF.

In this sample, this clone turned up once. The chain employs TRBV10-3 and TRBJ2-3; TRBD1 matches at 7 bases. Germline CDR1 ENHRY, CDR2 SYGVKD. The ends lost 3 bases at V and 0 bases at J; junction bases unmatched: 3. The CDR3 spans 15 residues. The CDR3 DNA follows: TGTGCCATCAGTGATGGGACAGTTAGCACAGATACGCAGTATTTT. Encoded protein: CAISDGTVSTDTQYF.

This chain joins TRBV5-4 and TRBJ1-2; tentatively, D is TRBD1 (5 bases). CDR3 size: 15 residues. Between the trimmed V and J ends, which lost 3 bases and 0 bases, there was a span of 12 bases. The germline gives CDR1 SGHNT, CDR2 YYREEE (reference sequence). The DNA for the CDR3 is TGTGCCAGCAGCTACGACGGGACGACTAACTATGGCTACACCTTC. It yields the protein CASSYDGTTNYGYTF.

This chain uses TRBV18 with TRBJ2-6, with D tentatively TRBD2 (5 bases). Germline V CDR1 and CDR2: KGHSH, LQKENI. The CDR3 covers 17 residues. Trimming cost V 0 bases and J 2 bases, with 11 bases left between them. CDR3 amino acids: CASSPPEAGAGANVLTF. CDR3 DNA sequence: TGTGCCAGCTCACCACCGGAGGCGGGCGCTGGGGCCAACGTCCTGACTTTC.

The CDR3 sequence: CASSTRGYSYNEQFF. The CDR3 DNA is TGTGCCAGCAGCACCCGCGGGTACTCCTACAATGAGCAGTTCTTC. The chain combines TRBV4-2 with TRBJ2-1; TRBD2 might be the D (5 bases). V gave up 5 bases and J gave up 0 bases, with 11 bases separating them. Per the germline V gene, CDR1 is LGHNA and CDR2 is YNFKEQ. This CDR3 is 15 amino acids long.

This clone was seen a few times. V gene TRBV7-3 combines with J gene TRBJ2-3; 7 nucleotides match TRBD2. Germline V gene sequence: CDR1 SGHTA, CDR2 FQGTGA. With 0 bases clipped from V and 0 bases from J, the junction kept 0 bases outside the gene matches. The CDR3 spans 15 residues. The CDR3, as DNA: TGTGCCAGCAGCTTAACTAGCGGGAGCACAGATACGCAGTATTTT. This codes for CASSLTSGSTDTQYF.

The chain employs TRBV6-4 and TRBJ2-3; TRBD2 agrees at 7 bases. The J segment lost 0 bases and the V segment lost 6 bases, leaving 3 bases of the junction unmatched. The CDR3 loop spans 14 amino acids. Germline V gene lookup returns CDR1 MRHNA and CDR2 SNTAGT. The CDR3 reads CASSLGLSTDTQYF. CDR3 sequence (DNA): TGTGCCAGCAGCTTGGGACTAAGCACAGATACGCAGTATTTT.

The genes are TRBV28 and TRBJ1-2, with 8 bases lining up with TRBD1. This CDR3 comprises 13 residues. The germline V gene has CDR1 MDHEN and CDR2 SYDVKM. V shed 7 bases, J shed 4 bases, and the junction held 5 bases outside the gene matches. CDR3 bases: TGTGCCAGCACCATCGGACAGGGCTATGGCTACACCTTC. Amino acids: CASTIGQGYGYTF.

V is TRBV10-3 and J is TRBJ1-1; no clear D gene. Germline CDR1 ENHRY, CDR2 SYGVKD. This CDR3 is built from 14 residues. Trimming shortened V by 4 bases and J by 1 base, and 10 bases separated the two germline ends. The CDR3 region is CAISALEGNTEAFF. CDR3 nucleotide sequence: TGTGCCATCAGTGCCCTTGAGGGGAACACTGAAGCTTTCTTT.

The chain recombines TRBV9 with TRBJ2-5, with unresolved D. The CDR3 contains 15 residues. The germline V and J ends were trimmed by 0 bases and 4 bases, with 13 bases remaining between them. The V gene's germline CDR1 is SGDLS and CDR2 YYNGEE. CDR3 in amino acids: CASSVDTALGETQYF. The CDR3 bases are TGTGCCAGCAGCGTAGATACGGCTTTGGGAGAGACCCAGTACTTC.

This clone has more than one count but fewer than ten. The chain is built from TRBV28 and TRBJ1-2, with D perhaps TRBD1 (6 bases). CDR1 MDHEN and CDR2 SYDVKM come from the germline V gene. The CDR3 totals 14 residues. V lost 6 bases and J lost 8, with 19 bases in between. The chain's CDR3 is CASRHSNREKGYTF. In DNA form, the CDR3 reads TGTGCCAGCAGACACTCGAACAGGGAGAAGGGCTACACCTTC.

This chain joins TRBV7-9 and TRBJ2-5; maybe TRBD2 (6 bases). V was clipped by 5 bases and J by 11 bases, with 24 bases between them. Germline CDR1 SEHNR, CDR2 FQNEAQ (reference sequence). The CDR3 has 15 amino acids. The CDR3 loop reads CASSPGLNNFGGQYF. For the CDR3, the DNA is TGTGCCAGCAGCCCGGGACTCAATAATTTCGGTGGGCAGTACTTC.

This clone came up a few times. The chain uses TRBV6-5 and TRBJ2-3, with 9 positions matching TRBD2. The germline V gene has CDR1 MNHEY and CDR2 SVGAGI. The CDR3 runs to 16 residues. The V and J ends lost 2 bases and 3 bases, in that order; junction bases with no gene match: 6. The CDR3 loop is CASSYASGVGTDTQYF. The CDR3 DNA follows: TGTGCCAGCAGTTACGCTAGCGGGGTCGGGACAGATACGCAGTATTTT.

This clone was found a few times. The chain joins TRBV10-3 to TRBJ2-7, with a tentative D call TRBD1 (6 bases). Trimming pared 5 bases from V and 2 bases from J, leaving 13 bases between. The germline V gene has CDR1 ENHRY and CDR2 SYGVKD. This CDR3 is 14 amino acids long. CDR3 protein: CAISSGTRPYEQYF. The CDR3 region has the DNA TGTGCCATCAGTTCCGGGACAAGACCCTACGAGCAGTACTTC.

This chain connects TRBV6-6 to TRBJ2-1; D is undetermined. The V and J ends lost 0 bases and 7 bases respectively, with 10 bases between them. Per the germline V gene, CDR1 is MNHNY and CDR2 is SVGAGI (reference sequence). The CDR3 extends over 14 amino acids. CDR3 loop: CASSYSNVQNEQFF. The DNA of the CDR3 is TGTGCCAGCAGTTACTCGAACGTCCAGAATGAGCAGTTCTTC.

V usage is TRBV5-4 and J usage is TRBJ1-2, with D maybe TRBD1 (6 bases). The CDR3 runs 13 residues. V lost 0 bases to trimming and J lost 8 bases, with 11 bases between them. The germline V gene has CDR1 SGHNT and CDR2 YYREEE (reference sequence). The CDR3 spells CASSLGTGAGYTF. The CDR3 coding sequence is TGTGCCAGCAGCTTGGGGACGGGGGCCGGCTACACCTTC. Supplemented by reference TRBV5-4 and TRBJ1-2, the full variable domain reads ETGVTQSPTHLIKTRGQQVTLRCSSQSGHNTVSWYQQALGQGPQFIFQYYREEENGRGNFPPRFSGLQFPNYSSELNVNALELDDSALYLCASSLGTGAGYTFGSGTRLTVV.

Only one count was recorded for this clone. CDR3 nucleotide sequence: TGTGCCAGCTCGCCCGACAGTTCGGCCCACGAGCAGTACTTC. Amino acid sequence: CASSPDSSAHEQYF. The V gene is TRBV18, the J gene TRBJ2-5; possible D gene TRBD1, 5 bases. The closer fit of TRBJ2-7 to the DNA end suggests the J call may be wrong. The CDR3 totals 14 residues. Germline CDR1 and CDR2: KGHSH and LQKENI.

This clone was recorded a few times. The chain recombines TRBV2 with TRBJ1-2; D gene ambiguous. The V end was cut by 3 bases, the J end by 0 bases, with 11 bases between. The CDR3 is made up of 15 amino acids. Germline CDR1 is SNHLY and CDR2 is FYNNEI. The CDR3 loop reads CASSDNWQTNYGYTF. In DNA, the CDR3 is TGTGCCAGCAGTGACAACTGGCAGACTAACTATGGCTACACCTTC.

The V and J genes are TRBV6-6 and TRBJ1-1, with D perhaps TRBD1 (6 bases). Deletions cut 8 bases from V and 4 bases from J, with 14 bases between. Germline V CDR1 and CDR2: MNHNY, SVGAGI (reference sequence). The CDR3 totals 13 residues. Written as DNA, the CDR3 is TGTGCCAGCCGGGGTGGAGGGGGCACTGAAGCTTTCTTT. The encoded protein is CASRGGGGTEAFF.

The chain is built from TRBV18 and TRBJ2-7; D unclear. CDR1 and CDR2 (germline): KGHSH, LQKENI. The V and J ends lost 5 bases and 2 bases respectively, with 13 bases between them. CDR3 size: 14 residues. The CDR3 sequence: CASSFNGQTYEQYF. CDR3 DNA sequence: TGTGCCAGCTCATTCAATGGGCAGACCTACGAGCAGTACTTC.

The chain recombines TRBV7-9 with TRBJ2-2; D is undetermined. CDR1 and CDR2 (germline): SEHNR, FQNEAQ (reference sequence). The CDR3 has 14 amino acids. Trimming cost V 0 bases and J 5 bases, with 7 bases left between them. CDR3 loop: CASSLAINTGELFF. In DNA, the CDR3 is TGTGCCAGCAGCTTAGCGATAAATACCGGGGAGCTGTTTTTT.

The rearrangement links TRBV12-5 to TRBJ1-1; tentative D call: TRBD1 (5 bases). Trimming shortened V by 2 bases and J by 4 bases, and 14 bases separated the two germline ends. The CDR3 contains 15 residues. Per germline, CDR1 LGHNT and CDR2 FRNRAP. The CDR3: CASGLITGKGTEAFF. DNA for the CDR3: TGTGCTAGTGGTTTGATTACAGGCAAGGGCACTGAAGCTTTCTTT.

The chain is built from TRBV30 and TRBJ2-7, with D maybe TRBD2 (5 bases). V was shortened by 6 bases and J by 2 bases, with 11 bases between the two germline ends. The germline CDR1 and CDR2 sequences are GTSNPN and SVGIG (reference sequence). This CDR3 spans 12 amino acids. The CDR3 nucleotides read TGTGCCTGCGGACTGCTTACCTACGAGCAGTACTTC. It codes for CACGLLTYEQYF.

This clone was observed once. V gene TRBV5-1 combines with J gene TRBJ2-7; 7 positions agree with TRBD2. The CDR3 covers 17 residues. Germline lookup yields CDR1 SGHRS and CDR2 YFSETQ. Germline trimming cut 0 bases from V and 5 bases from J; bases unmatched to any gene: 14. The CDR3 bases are TGCGCCAGCAGCTTGGGCGATGGGGGAGGGCCTCCCCACGAGCAGTACTTC. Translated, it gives CASSLGDGGGPPHEQYF.

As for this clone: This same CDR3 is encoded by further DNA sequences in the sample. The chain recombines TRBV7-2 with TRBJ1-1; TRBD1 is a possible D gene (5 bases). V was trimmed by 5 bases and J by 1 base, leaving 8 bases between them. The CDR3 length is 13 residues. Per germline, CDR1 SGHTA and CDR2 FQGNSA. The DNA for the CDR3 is TGTGCCAGCAGCCTTGGACAGAACACTGAAGCTTTCTTT. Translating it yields CASSLGQNTEAFF.

CDR3 residues: CASSFSGAYEQYF. The CDR3 bases are TGTGCCAGCAGTTTCTCCGGGGCCTACGAGCAGTACTTC. The chain has TRBV6-5 and TRBJ2-7, with a possible D match to TRBD2 (5 bases). In germline, CDR1 is MNHEY, CDR2 SVGAGI. The CDR3 has 13 amino acids. Deletions cut 4 bases from V and 2 bases from J, with 9 bases between.

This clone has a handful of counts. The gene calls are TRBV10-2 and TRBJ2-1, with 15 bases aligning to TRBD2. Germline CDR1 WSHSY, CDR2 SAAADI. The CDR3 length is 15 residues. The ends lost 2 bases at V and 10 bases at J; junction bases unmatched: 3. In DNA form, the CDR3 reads TGCGCCAGCAGTGAGCCAGGGACTAGCGGGAGGGAGCAGTTCTTC. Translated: CASSEPGTSGREQFF.

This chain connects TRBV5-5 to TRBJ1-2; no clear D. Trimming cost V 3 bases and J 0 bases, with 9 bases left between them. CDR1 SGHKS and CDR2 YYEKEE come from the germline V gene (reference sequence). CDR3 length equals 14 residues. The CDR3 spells CASSYPGTNYGYTF. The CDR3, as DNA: TGTGCCAGCAGCTATCCGGGAACTAACTATGGCTACACCTTC.

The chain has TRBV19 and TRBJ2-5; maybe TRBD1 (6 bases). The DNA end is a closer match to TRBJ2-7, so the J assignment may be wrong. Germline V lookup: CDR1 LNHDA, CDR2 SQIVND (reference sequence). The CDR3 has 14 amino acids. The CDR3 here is CASSTVDRPNEQYF. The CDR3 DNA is TGTGCCAGTAGTACCGTCGACAGGCCAAACGAGCAGTACTTC.